The rows below give T cell receptor beta chains drawn from one sample of a study of blood T cell repertoires in COVID-19. The table came from immunoSEQ multiplex PCR; TCRdb's copy has only in-frame clones and leaves some out. The table records some 30,000 clones, about nine tenths of them present only once. Sequenced sample: peripheral blood. The receptors shown here come from a man between 70 and 80 years old with active or convalescent COVID-19. Each CDR3 is given without its conserved first and last residue.

j_gene: TRBJ1-1
v_gene: TRBV5-1
CDR3aa: ASSSGLINTEAF

j_gene: TRBJ2-3
v_gene: TRBV7-8
CDR3aa: ASSPSTDTQY

j_gene: TRBJ2-3
v_gene: TRBV4-3
CDR3aa: ASSQGGGRAYSTDTQY

j_gene: TRBJ2-1
v_gene: TRBV19
CDR3aa: ASSPQTGYNEQF

j_gene: TRBJ2-5
v_gene: TRBV5-6
CDR3aa: ASSFDSSGSSRETQY

j_gene: TRBJ1-1
v_gene: TRBV6-5
CDR3aa: ASRQGPGNTEAF

j_gene: TRBJ1-1
v_gene: TRBV5-1
CDR3aa: ASSSGADTEAF

j_gene: TRBJ2-1
v_gene: TRBV7-8
CDR3aa: ASSLSEGYNEQF

j_gene: TRBJ2-2
v_gene: TRBV14
CDR3aa: ASSQIAGGELF

j_gene: TRBJ1-1
v_gene: TRBV5-1
CDR3aa: ASSLVSGLGTEAF

j_gene: TRBJ2-1
v_gene: TRBV5-4
CDR3aa: ASSPRSSGLFDEQF

j_gene: TRBJ1-5
v_gene: TRBV13
CDR3aa: ASSLGPDQPQH

j_gene: TRBJ1-2
v_gene: TRBV30
CDR3aa: AWSPGGAQGGYT

j_gene: TRBJ1-5
v_gene: TRBV19
CDR3aa: ASRDSYSNQPQH

j_gene: TRBJ1-2
v_gene: TRBV7-3
CDR3aa: ASSLSGQKGYT

j_gene: TRBJ2-1
v_gene: TRBV5-1
CDR3aa: ASSLDTSGRGHTQQF

j_gene: TRBJ2-1
v_gene: TRBV15
CDR3aa: ATRGGEDNEQF

j_gene: TRBJ1-1
v_gene: TRBV6-2/TRBV6-3
CDR3aa: ASSYSNQGAEAF

j_gene: TRBJ2-2
v_gene: TRBV7-9
CDR3aa: ASSSGDRAPILRRELF

j_gene: TRBJ2-1
v_gene: TRBV4-3
CDR3aa: ASSKDRGSSINEQF

j_gene: TRBJ2-7
v_gene: TRBV5-4
CDR3aa: ASSTGVARGFSYEQY

j_gene: TRBJ2-2
v_gene: TRBV19
CDR3aa: ASSIGQGGRTGELF

j_gene: TRBJ2-5
v_gene: TRBV29-1
CDR3aa: SAFGGGGETQY

j_gene: TRBJ2-5
v_gene: TRBV11-2
CDR3aa: ASSNGRGRGEETQY

j_gene: TRBJ2-1
v_gene: TRBV6-2/TRBV6-3
CDR3aa: ASSYGPRAGRGAYNEQF

j_gene: TRBJ1-4
v_gene: TRBV7-9
CDR3aa: ASAVGTGEKLF

j_gene: TRBJ1-2
v_gene: TRBV5-4
CDR3aa: ASSLDDRGGGYT

j_gene: TRBJ1-5
v_gene: TRBV6-5
CDR3aa: ASSAMRSNQPQH

j_gene: TRBJ1-1
v_gene: TRBV15
CDR3aa: ATSRDRQGRDEAF

j_gene: TRBJ1-1
v_gene: TRBV5-1
CDR3aa: ASSLYTGQGKTEAF

j_gene: TRBJ1-5
v_gene: TRBV2
CDR3aa: ASTRTGYDVQPQH

j_gene: TRBJ2-1
v_gene: TRBV24-1
CDR3aa: ATSASNEQF

j_gene: TRBJ1-1
v_gene: TRBV20-1
CDR3aa: ADGSGTEAF

j_gene: TRBJ1-2
v_gene: TRBV24-1
CDR3aa: ATSDGHSIDGYT

j_gene: TRBJ2-6
v_gene: TRBV15
CDR3aa: ATSRGSSGANVLT

j_gene: TRBJ1-1
v_gene: TRBV7-2
CDR3aa: ASSLGGASNTEAF

j_gene: TRBJ1-2
v_gene: TRBV2
CDR3aa: ASSEALWTGGGYT

j_gene: TRBJ2-7
v_gene: TRBV6-2/TRBV6-3
CDR3aa: ASSYEDNYEQY

j_gene: TRBJ2-5
v_gene: TRBV18
CDR3aa: ASSSDQETQY

j_gene: TRBJ1-4
v_gene: TRBV5-4
CDR3aa: ASSLGGGLNEKLF

j_gene: TRBJ1-2
v_gene: TRBV6-1
CDR3aa: ASSELHWSYGYT

j_gene: TRBJ1-1
v_gene: TRBV11-2
CDR3aa: ASSPYGEVYTEAF

j_gene: TRBJ2-2
v_gene: TRBV11-2
CDR3aa: ASRGGVPTGELF